The rows below give T cell receptor beta chains drawn from one sample of a study of T cells after yellow fever vaccination. Each CDR3 protein is one row after TCRdb ran MiXCR on the 5' RACE reads. The repertoire consists of hundreds of thousands of distinct CDR3 sequences, with about 12% occurring once and the leading ten covering more than 13%. Sequenced here: PBMCs, sampled on the day of the yellow fever booster vaccination. These receptors all stem from a man between 25 and 39 years old who received the YFV17D yellow fever vaccine. Each CDR3 is given with its conserved first and last residue. Fields, in order: V gene, clone size, J gene, D gene, CDR3 DNA, CDR3 protein. A D gene is named only where the DNA matches it firmly. Rows may omit the clone size; those that give it use once, few, many or a size class.

v_gene: TRBV29-1
abundance: .
j_gene: TRBJ2-5
d_gene: .
CDR3nt: TGCAGCGTTTGGTCCGTCGACGGGGAGACCCAGTACTTC
CDR3aa: CSVWSVDGETQYF

v_gene: TRBV3-1
abundance: few
j_gene: TRBJ2-3
d_gene: .
CDR3nt: TGTGCCAGCAGCCAAGCCGGTACGCAGTATTTT
CDR3aa: CASSQAGTQYF

v_gene: TRBV20-1
abundance: few
j_gene: TRBJ2-1
d_gene: .
CDR3nt: TGCAGTGCTAGAGACCCAATACTGTCCTACAATGAGCAGTTCTTC
CDR3aa: CSARDPILSYNEQFF

v_gene: TRBV6-5
abundance: few
j_gene: TRBJ2-2
d_gene: .
CDR3nt: TGTGCCAGCAGTTTACTGCAGGGTCGGACCGGGGAGCTGTTTTTT
CDR3aa: CASSLLQGRTGELFF

v_gene: TRBV18
abundance: few
j_gene: TRBJ1-2
d_gene: .
CDR3nt: TGTGCCAGCTCACCACCGGGACCTCCAACCGGCTACACCTTC
CDR3aa: CASSPPGPPTGYTF

v_gene: TRBV6-5
abundance: many
j_gene: TRBJ2-5
d_gene: .
CDR3nt: TGTGCCAGCAGTTCGGGACTCCTACGCTCCCAGTACTTC
CDR3aa: CASSSGLLRSQYF

v_gene: TRBV7-9
abundance: .
j_gene: TRBJ2-7
d_gene: TRBD1
CDR3nt: TGTGCCAGCAGCCCCGGGACAGGGCCCCACGAGCAGTACTTC
CDR3aa: CASSPGTGPHEQYF

v_gene: TRBV12-3/TRBV12-4
abundance: many
j_gene: TRBJ2-5
d_gene: .
CDR3nt: TGTGCCAGCAGTCCGTCCTGGGTCCAGAGAGAGACCCAGTACTTC
CDR3aa: CASSPSWVQRETQYF

v_gene: TRBV3-1
abundance: .
j_gene: TRBJ1-4
d_gene: .
CDR3nt: TGTGCCAGCAGCCAGGGACTCAGAAATGAAAAACTGTTTTTT
CDR3aa: CASSQGLRNEKLFF

v_gene: TRBV20-1
abundance: .
j_gene: TRBJ2-7
d_gene: .
CDR3nt: TGCAGTGTAAGCAGGGTTATCTACGAGCAGTACTTC
CDR3aa: CSVSRVIYEQYF

v_gene: TRBV5-4
abundance: few
j_gene: TRBJ2-5
d_gene: TRBD2
CDR3nt: TGTGCCAGCACCCTGGGCGGGAGGGCCGCGGAGGAGACCCAGTACTTC
CDR3aa: CASTLGGRAAEETQYF

v_gene: TRBV20-1
abundance: .
j_gene: TRBJ2-7
d_gene: .
CDR3nt: TGCAGTGCTAGAGATCTTTCACCGGGCCCCTACGAGCAGTACTTC
CDR3aa: CSARDLSPGPYEQYF

v_gene: TRBV5-4
abundance: .
j_gene: TRBJ2-2
d_gene: TRBD2
CDR3nt: TGTGCCAGCAGCCTCGGGGAGCGGGAGCTCACCGGGGAGCTGTTTTTT
CDR3aa: CASSLGERELTGELFF

v_gene: TRBV4-2
abundance: few
j_gene: TRBJ2-7
d_gene: TRBD1
CDR3nt: TGTGCCAGCAGCAAGGACAGGGTCGGGGGCGAGCAGTACTTC
CDR3aa: CASSKDRVGGEQYF

v_gene: TRBV9
abundance: .
j_gene: TRBJ2-2
d_gene: .
CDR3nt: TGTGCCAGCAGCGGCGGAATGGGGGAGCTGTTTTTT
CDR3aa: CASSGGMGELFF

v_gene: TRBV28
abundance: few
j_gene: TRBJ2-3
d_gene: .
CDR3nt: TGTGCCAGCACCGGAGGGGCAGATACGCAGTATTTT
CDR3aa: CASTGGADTQYF

v_gene: TRBV2
abundance: many
j_gene: TRBJ2-2
d_gene: .
CDR3nt: TGTGCCACCCGGACAGAGAACACCGGGGAGCTGTTTTTT
CDR3aa: CATRTENTGELFF

v_gene: TRBV7-8
abundance: few
j_gene: TRBJ2-2
d_gene: .
CDR3nt: TGTGCCAGCAGCCCTGGACTTTCCACCGGGGAGCTGTTTTTT
CDR3aa: CASSPGLSTGELFF

v_gene: TRBV6-6
abundance: few
j_gene: TRBJ2-5
d_gene: TRBD2
CDR3nt: TGTGCCAGCGGGCGGGGGTACCAAGAGACCCAGTACTTC
CDR3aa: CASGRGYQETQYF

v_gene: TRBV6-6
abundance: .
j_gene: TRBJ1-4
d_gene: .
CDR3nt: TGTGCCAGCAGCCCCGGGACTGACGAAAAACTGTTTTTT
CDR3aa: CASSPGTDEKLFF

v_gene: TRBV12-3/TRBV12-4
abundance: .
j_gene: TRBJ1-6
d_gene: .
CDR3nt: TGTGCCAGCAGTTTTGAACAGAGTAATTCACCCCTCCACTTT
CDR3aa: CASSFEQSNSPLHF

v_gene: TRBV28
abundance: many
j_gene: TRBJ1-5
d_gene: .
CDR3nt: TGTGCCAGCAGCCCTGGAAGCCCGAGAAGCAATCAGCCCCAGCATTTT
CDR3aa: CASSPGSPRSNQPQHF

v_gene: TRBV7-8
abundance: many
j_gene: TRBJ2-1
d_gene: .
CDR3nt: TGTGCCAGCAGCCGATCCGGCAATGAGCAGTTCTTC
CDR3aa: CASSRSGNEQFF

v_gene: TRBV7-2
abundance: .
j_gene: TRBJ2-3
d_gene: TRBD2
CDR3nt: TGTGCCAGCAGCTCGGGACTAGCGGGAGCGGATACGCGGTATTTT
CDR3aa: CASSSGLAGADTRYF

v_gene: TRBV5-1
abundance: .
j_gene: TRBJ2-7
d_gene: TRBD2
CDR3nt: TGCGCCAGCAGCTTGACCAGACTAGCGGGCGCTAAAATCTACGAGCAGTACTTC
CDR3aa: CASSLTRLAGAKIYEQYF

v_gene: TRBV29-1
abundance: .
j_gene: TRBJ2-1
d_gene: TRBD2
CDR3nt: TGCAGCGGCACTAGCGGGAGGGGGAATGAGCAGTTCTTC
CDR3aa: CSGTSGRGNEQFF

v_gene: TRBV11-1
abundance: few
j_gene: TRBJ2-3
d_gene: TRBD2
CDR3nt: TGTGCCAGCAGCTTAGTTCTTTGGACCCGGGAGGACAACACAGATACGCAGTATTTT
CDR3aa: CASSLVLWTREDNTDTQYF

v_gene: TRBV5-1
abundance: few
j_gene: TRBJ1-2
d_gene: .
CDR3nt: .
CDR3aa: CASSFGAGEGYTF

v_gene: TRBV10-3
abundance: .
j_gene: TRBJ2-3
d_gene: TRBD2
CDR3nt: TGTGCCATCAGTGAACTAGCGGGGACAGATACGCAGTATTTT
CDR3aa: CAISELAGTDTQYF

v_gene: TRBV12-3/TRBV12-4
abundance: few
j_gene: TRBJ2-1
d_gene: TRBD1
CDR3nt: TGTGCCAGCAGTTTACCTGGACAGGGTGAAGAGCAGTTCTTC
CDR3aa: CASSLPGQGEEQFF

v_gene: TRBV19
abundance: .
j_gene: TRBJ2-1
d_gene: TRBD1
CDR3nt: TGTGCCAGTAGACCAGGGGGTCCCCTGGACAATGAGCAGTTCTTC
CDR3aa: CASRPGGPLDNEQFF

v_gene: TRBV5-1
abundance: .
j_gene: TRBJ1-2
d_gene: TRBD1
CDR3nt: TGCGCCAGCAGCCCCGGGACAGATCTTCCTAAGGGCTACACCTTC
CDR3aa: CASSPGTDLPKGYTF

v_gene: TRBV24-1
abundance: few
j_gene: TRBJ2-3
d_gene: .
CDR3nt: TGTGCCACCAGTGATTTGACGGGGAGTGGCCCAGATACGCAGTATTTT
CDR3aa: CATSDLTGSGPDTQYF

v_gene: TRBV27
abundance: .
j_gene: TRBJ2-1
d_gene: .
CDR3nt: TGTGCCAGCAGTTTAGGACTGGGGTTTTACAATGAGCAGTTCTTC
CDR3aa: CASSLGLGFYNEQFF

v_gene: TRBV20-1
abundance: .
j_gene: TRBJ2-3
d_gene: TRBD1
CDR3nt: TGCAGTGCTTCCGGAGGGACAGGCCGCACAGATACGCAGTATTTT
CDR3aa: CSASGGTGRTDTQYF